Shown below are 16 T cell receptor beta chains from a single sample sequenced in a study of cytomegalovirus exposure and HLA in healthy donors. The PCR employed 60 Vbeta primers together with 13 Jbeta primers. Using immunoSEQ multiplex PCR, the repertoire was profiled, and TCRdb retains in-frame clones only, with some absent. Counted here are some 120,000 clones, about three quarters occurring once; the ten biggest clones make up just over 1%. The sample comprised PBMCs. Receptors originate from a human donor in good health.

The rearrangement uses TRBV6-1 and TRBJ1-2; perhaps TRBD1 as D (5 bases). This CDR3 is built from 13 residues. The germline V gene has CDR1 MNHNS and CDR2 SASEGT. V gave up 6 bases and J gave up 7 bases, with 15 bases separating them. CDR3 in amino acids: CASRGLATSGYTF. In DNA form, the CDR3 reads TGTGCCAGCAGGGGGCTTGCGACATCTGGCTACACCTTC.

The rearrangement joins TRBV2 to TRBJ2-7; no definite D call. V was shortened by 2 bases and J by 7 bases, with 15 bases between the two germline ends. Germline CDR1 and CDR2: SNHLY and FYNNEI. The CDR3 contains 14 residues. CDR3 DNA: TGTGCCAGCAGTGAAAAAACTTCGACATGGGAGCAGTACTTC. Its translation: CASSEKTSTWEQYF.

This clone showed up just once. This chain joins TRBV10-2 and TRBJ2-2; D remains ambiguous. The CDR3 length is 15 residues. Germline V CDR1 and CDR2: WSHSY, SAAADI. Trimming stripped 7 bases from V and 5 bases from J, with 17 bases between. This chain's CDR3 is CASTQTGLWTGELFF. In DNA, the CDR3 is TGCGCCAGCACCCAGACCGGGTTGTGGACCGGGGAGCTGTTTTTT.

The chain carries TRBV4-2 and TRBJ2-1; perhaps TRBD2 as D (5 bases). The CDR3 loop spans 18 amino acids. Germline CDR1 reads LGHNA; CDR2 reads YNFKEQ. V was shortened by 1 base and J by 4 bases, with 20 bases between the two germline ends. The CDR3 is CASSQGGSSERWYNEQFF. In DNA, the CDR3 is TGTGCCAGCAGCCAAGGGGGATCTTCGGAGCGGTGGTACAATGAGCAGTTCTTC.

Worth noting for this clone: An end of the junction does not agree with germline; a read error may underlie this. This rearrangement joins TRBV7-7 to TRBJ1-5, with 10 bases identical to TRBD1. The CDR3 length is 14 residues. Germline V gene lookup returns CDR1 SSHAT and CDR2 FNYEAQ (reference sequence). DNA for the CDR3: TGTGCTAGCAGCCAGGACAGGGGGACTCAGCCCCAGCATTTT. Protein product: CASSQDRGTQPQHF.

The chain carries TRBV19 and TRBJ1-1; TRBD1 aligns across 7 bases. The CDR3 length is 16 residues. CDR1 is LNHDA and CDR2 is SQIVND in the germline V gene (reference sequence). The J segment lost 4 bases and the V segment lost 1 base, leaving 9 bases of the junction unmatched. The chain's CDR3 is CASSIGLDRVSTEAFF. In nucleotides, the CDR3 is TGTGCCAGTAGTATAGGTCTCGACAGGGTTTCCACTGAAGCTTTCTTT.

The rearrangement uses TRBV19 and TRBJ2-1, with TRBD2 identical over 9 bases. Germline CDR1 is LNHDA and CDR2 is SQIVND (reference sequence). V lost 1 base and J lost 0; bases outside the gene matches: 4. The CDR3 sequence is 17 residues long. The CDR3 region is CASSIGLAGISYNEQFF. For the CDR3, the DNA is TGTGCCAGTAGTATAGGTCTAGCGGGGATCTCCTACAATGAGCAGTTCTTC.

V and J are TRBV13 and TRBJ2-7; D not resolved. CDR1 PRHDT and CDR2 FYEKMQ come from the germline V gene (reference sequence). Trimming left V 0 bases short and J 0 bases short, with 9 bases between. The CDR3 covers 15 residues. The CDR3 is CASSLGQTSSYEQYF. The CDR3 bases are TGTGCCAGCAGCTTAGGACAGACGAGCTCCTACGAGCAGTACTTC.

This clone has a single count. V gene TRBV6-1 combines with J gene TRBJ1-5; D gene unclear. This CDR3 has 14 residues. Germline V gene data show CDR1 as MNHNS and CDR2 as SASEGT. Trimming took 5 bases from V and 0 from J, leaving 8 bases between them. DNA for the CDR3: TGTGCCAGCAGTCTGCTCGGTAGCAATCAGCCCCAGCATTTT. Translated: CASSLLGSNQPQHF.

The rearrangement uses TRBV6-1 and TRBJ2-1, with 13 nucleotides matching TRBD2. Trimming cost V 6 bases and J 4 bases; bases outside gene matches: 12. The V gene's germline CDR1 is MNHNS and CDR2 SASEGT. This CDR3 has 18 residues. In nucleotides, the CDR3 is TGTGCCAGCAGAGAACAGACTAGCGGGGGGAAAAAATACAATGAGCAGTTCTTC. Translated, it gives CASREQTSGGKKYNEQFF.

In the case of this clone: The junction differs from germline at one of its ends, possibly a read error. The rearrangement joins TRBV7-2 to TRBJ2-5, with TRBD2 matching 12 bases. Germline V CDR1 and CDR2: SGHTA, FQGNSA. The CDR3 spans 15 residues. DNA for the CDR3: TGTGCCAGCAGCCTAGCGGGGGGGCAATTGGAGACCCAGTACTTC. Translation: CASSLAGGQLETQYF.

The genes are TRBV7-6 and TRBJ2-5, with TRBD2 matching over 9 bases. CDR1 SGHVS and CDR2 FNYEAQ come from the germline V gene. V gave up 1 base and J gave up 1 base; unmatched junction bases: 7. This CDR3 has 17 residues. The DNA of the CDR3 is TGTGCCAGCAGCTTAGGGGGGCTAGCGGGGAGCCAAGAGACCCAGTACTTC. Its translation: CASSLGGLAGSQETQYF.

The chain recombines TRBV15 with TRBJ1-6; D gene unclear. Trimming stripped 0 bases from V and 9 bases from J, with 6 bases between. The germline V gene has CDR1 LNHNV and CDR2 YYDKDF (reference sequence). This CDR3 is 13 amino acids long. The CDR3 is CATSRDRSSPLHF. The CDR3 region has the DNA TGTGCCACCAGCAGAGATCGGTCTTCACCCCTCCACTTT.

The J gene is TRBJ1-2, the V gene TRBV28; TRBD1 might be the D (6 bases). CDR3 length: 15 residues. V was clipped by 3 bases and J by 4 bases, with 15 bases between them. Germline-derived CDR1 and CDR2 are MDHEN and SYDVKM. CDR3 residues: CASSFRRGTLYGYTF. The CDR3 bases are TGTGCCAGCAGTTTCCGCAGGGGCACGCTCTATGGCTACACCTTC.

The V and J genes are TRBV21-1 and TRBJ1-2. TRBV21-1 is designated a pseudogene. The CDR3 spans 14 residues. The CDR3 DNA is TGTGCCAGCAGCAAAGCGAGGGACTCGGGTGGCTACACCTTC. It yields the protein CASSKARDSGGYTF.

The CDR3 DNA follows: TGTGCCAGCGCCCGGGTCGGATCCTATAATTCACCCCTCCACTTT. Protein sequence: CASARVGSYNSPLHF. The J gene is TRBJ1-6, the V gene TRBV2; no reliable D call. Trimming shortened V by 8 bases and J by 1 base, and 12 bases separated the two germline ends. CDR1 and CDR2 (germline): SNHLY, FYNNEI. The CDR3 sequence is 15 residues long.